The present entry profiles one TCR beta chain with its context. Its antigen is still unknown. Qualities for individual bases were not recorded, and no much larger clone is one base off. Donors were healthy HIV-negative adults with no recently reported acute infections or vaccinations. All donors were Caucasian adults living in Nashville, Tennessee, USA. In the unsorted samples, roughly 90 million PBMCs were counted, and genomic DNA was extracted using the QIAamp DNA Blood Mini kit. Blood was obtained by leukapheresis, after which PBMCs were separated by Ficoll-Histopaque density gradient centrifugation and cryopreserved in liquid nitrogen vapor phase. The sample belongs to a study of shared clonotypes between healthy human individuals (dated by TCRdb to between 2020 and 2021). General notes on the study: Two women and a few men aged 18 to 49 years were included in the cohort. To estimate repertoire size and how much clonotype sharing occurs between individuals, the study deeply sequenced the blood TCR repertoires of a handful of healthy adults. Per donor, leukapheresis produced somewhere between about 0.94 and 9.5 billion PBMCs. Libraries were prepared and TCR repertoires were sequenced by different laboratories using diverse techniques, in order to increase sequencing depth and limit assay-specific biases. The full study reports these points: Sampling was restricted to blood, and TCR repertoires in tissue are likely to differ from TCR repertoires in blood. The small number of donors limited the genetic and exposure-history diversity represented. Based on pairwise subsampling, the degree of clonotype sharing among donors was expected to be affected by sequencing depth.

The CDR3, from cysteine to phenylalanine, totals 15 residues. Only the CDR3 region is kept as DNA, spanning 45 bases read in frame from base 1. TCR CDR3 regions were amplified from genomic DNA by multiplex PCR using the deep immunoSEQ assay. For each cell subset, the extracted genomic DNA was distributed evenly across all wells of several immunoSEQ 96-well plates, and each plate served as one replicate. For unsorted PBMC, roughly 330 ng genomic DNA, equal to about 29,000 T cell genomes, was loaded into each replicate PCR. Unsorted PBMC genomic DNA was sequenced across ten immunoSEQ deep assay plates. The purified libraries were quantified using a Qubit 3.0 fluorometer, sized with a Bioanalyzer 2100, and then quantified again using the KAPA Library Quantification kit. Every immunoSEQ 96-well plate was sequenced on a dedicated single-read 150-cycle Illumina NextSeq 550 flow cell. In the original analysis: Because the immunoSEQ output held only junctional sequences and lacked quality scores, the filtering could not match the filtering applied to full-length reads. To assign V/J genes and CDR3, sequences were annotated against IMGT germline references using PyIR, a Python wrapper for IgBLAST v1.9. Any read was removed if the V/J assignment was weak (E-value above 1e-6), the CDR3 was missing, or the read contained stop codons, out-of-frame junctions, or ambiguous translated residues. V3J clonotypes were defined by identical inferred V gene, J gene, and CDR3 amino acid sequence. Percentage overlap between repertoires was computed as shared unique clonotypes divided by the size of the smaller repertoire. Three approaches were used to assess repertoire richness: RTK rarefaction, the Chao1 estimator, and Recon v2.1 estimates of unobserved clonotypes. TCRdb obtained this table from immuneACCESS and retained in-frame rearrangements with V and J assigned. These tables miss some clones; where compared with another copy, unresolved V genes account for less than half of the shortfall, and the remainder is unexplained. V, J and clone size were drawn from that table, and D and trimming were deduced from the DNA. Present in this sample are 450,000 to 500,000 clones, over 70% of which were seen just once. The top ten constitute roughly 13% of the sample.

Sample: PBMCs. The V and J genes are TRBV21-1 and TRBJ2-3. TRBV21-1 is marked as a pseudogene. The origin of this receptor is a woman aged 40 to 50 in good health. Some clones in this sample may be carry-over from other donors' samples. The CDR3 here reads CASPGPHEGTDTQYF. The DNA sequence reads TGTGCCAGCCCAGGACCCCACGAGGGCACAGATACGCAGTATTTT.